Detailed here is one T cell receptor (beta chain). The data belong to a study of blood T cell repertoires in COVID-19. Looking at the study overall: Samples of COVID-19 (acute and convalescent) were obtained from the United States, Italy and Spain.

The V end lost 9 bases, the J end lost 6 bases, and 13 bases lay between the germline ends. The germline V gene encodes CDR1 KGHDR and CDR2 SFDVKD. The CDR3 has 13 residues. Per the original methods: By means of reference gene primer amplification, nucleated cell counts were estimated. The repertoire was sequenced with immunoSEQ multiplex PCR; TCRdb's copy has only in-frame clones and lacks some. Clonal size and the V and J genes are those of that table, whereas D and trimming came from the DNA. This sample has approximately 200,000 clones, with 86% found just once. The gene calls are TRBV24-1 and TRBJ2-2; maybe TRBD1 (6 bases). What was sequenced was peripheral blood. This clonotype was sampled from a woman aged 25 to 39 with active or convalescent COVID-19. This CDR3 is CATSRGLSGELFF. The DNA for the CDR3 is TGTGCCACCTCCAGGGGATTGTCCGGGGAGCTGTTTTTT.